Below are 11 T cell receptor beta chains sequenced from a single sample in a study of siplizumab effects on memory and regulatory T cells. Mixed lymphocyte reaction cells were cocultured at 37°C for approximately 6 days. TCRdb's table, derived via immunoSEQ multiplex PCR, lists solely in-frame clones and lacks some. The top ten hold under 5% of the sample, which has 17,000 or so clones, approximately 46% seen once. No antigens are known for them. Source material: CFSE-low (dividing) CD4+ T cells sorted from an allogeneic mixed lymphocyte reaction. Receptors originate from a human donor in good health; the cells came from an allogeneic mixed lymphocyte reaction.

The rearrangement links TRBV7-7 to TRBJ1-1; weak D call: TRBD1 (5 bases). The CDR3 spans 13 residues. Trimming pared 1 base from V and 5 bases from J, leaving 8 bases between. Germline assignment: CDR1 SSHAT and CDR2 FNYEAQ (reference sequence). For the CDR3, the DNA is TGTGCCAGCAGCTTAGGGGGGGGTACTGAAGCTTTCTTT. It translates to CASSLGGGTEAFF.

This clone was seen more than once but under ten times. The V and J genes are TRBV7-3 and TRBJ2-2; D is unclear. V lost 5 bases, J lost 3 bases, and 10 bases lay in between. From germline, CDR1 is SGHTA and CDR2 FQGTGA. CDR3 length: 14 residues. In DNA form, the CDR3 reads TGTGCCAGCAGCCCGTCCCGGGACACCGGGGAGCTGTTTTTT. Protein sequence: CASSPSRDTGELFF. Supplemented by reference TRBV7-3 and TRBJ2-2, the full variable domain reads GAGVSQTPSNKVTEKGKYVELRCDPISGHTALYWYRQSLGQGPEFLIYFQGTGAADDSGLPNDRFFAVRPEGSVSTLKIQRTERGDSAVYLCASSPSRDTGELFFGEGSRLTVL.

The chain is built from TRBV18 and TRBJ1-2; 7 positions agree with TRBD1. V was pared by 3 bases and J by 2 bases, with 9 bases of the junction left unmatched. Looked up from germline, CDR1 is KGHSH and CDR2 is LQKENI. CDR3 length: 16 amino acids. Here the CDR3 DNA reads TGTGCCAGCTCACCTGTTACAGGGGATGTAAACTATGGCTACACCTTC. This codes for CASSPVTGDVNYGYTF.

This chain links TRBV19 with TRBJ2-7; maybe TRBD1 (5 bases). The CDR3 has 16 amino acids. Trimming took 2 bases from V and 3 from J, leaving 17 bases between them. Germline V gives CDR1 LNHDA, CDR2 SQIVND (reference sequence). The CDR3 coding sequence is TGTGCCAGTAGTATAAATGGGGCAGGGTTTCTCTACGAGCAGTACTTC. Protein sequence: CASSINGAGFLYEQYF.

The chain links TRBV6-5 to TRBJ1-4, with 9 nucleotides matching TRBD1. The CDR3 is 14 residues long. Trimming took 6 bases from V and 8 from J; bases not matched to a gene: 7. Germline assignment: CDR1 MNHEY and CDR2 SVGAGI. CDR3: CASRGGTGTEKLFF. The CDR3 bases are TGTGCCAGCAGGGGCGGGACAGGGACAGAAAAACTGTTTTTT.

The chain has TRBV6-5 and TRBJ1-3; D not resolved. Germline values: CDR1 MNHEY, CDR2 SVGAGI. This CDR3 comprises 12 residues. Trimming took 6 bases from V and 5 from J, leaving 8 bases between them. The CDR3 sequence is CASSLQRNTIYF. DNA for the CDR3: TGTGCCAGCAGCCTCCAGCGAAACACCATATATTTT.

This sequence joins TRBV6-6 and TRBJ2-7, with no clear D. The germline V and J ends were trimmed by 2 bases and 7 bases, with 12 bases remaining between them. The CDR3 contains 13 residues. Germline assignment: CDR1 MNHNY and CDR2 SVGAGI (reference sequence). Written as DNA, the CDR3 is TGTGCCAGCAGTTACCCCACCGCCGGGGAGCAGTACTTC. It yields the protein CASSYPTAGEQYF.

This chain links TRBV27 with TRBJ1-5; maybe TRBD1 (5 bases). CDR1 and CDR2 from the germline V gene are MNHEY and SMNVEV (reference sequence). The CDR3 spans 13 residues. Trimming took 8 bases from V and 10 from J, leaving 18 bases between them. This CDR3 reads CASSPRGIGPQHF. Here the CDR3 DNA reads TGTGCCAGCTCCCCACGGGGGATTGGCCCCCAGCATTTT.

The chain carries TRBV7-2 and TRBJ2-1, with 7 bases aligning to TRBD1. The V segment lost 4 bases and the J segment 6 bases; nucleotides outside the gene matches: 12. This CDR3 is 16 amino acids long. CDR1 is SGHTA and CDR2 is FQGNSA in the germline V gene. The CDR3 here is CASSYAQGVVGNEQFF. CDR3 DNA sequence: TGTGCCAGCAGCTATGCCCAGGGGGTGGTCGGCAATGAGCAGTTCTTC.

This chain joins TRBV10-3 and TRBJ1-1; D unclear. The CDR3 length is 13 residues. V lost 0 bases and J lost 5, with 7 bases in between. CDR1 ENHRY and CDR2 SYGVKD come from the germline V gene. The CDR3 DNA sequence: TGTGCCATCAGTGAGTCAGGTAGGACTGAAGCTTTCTTT. Its translation: CAISESGRTEAFF.

The genes are TRBV7-2 and TRBJ2-3; 13 bases agree with TRBD2. With V trimmed by 5 bases and J by 5 bases, 7 bases remained unmatched. The germline V gene encodes CDR1 SGHTA and CDR2 FQGNSA. This CDR3 has 16 amino acids. Written as DNA, the CDR3 is TGTGCCAGCAGCCGACTAGCGGGGGGCCGGGAAGATACGCAGTATTTT. Translating it yields CASSRLAGGREDTQYF.